Described below is a single TCR beta chain sequence and its context. TCRdb keeps only in-frame clones here, not all; method: immunoSEQ multiplex PCR. The data hold about 50,000 clones, with about 95% observed a single time. This entry comes from a study of control samples from healthy donors and cancer patients. Germline V CDR1 and CDR2: SQVTM, ANQGSEA. The junction had 10 bases not matched to a gene; V was cut back by 5 bases and J by 5 bases. The CDR3 has 14 residues. The clonotype was recovered from a man aged 25 to 40 in good health. The chain is built from TRBV29-1 and TRBJ2-3; 7 bases are shared with TRBD2. Sequenced material: blood. Written as DNA, the CDR3 is TGCAGCGTTTTTCCGGCGGGAGTGGTAGATACGCAGTATTTT. This sequence encodes CSVFPAGVVDTQYF.